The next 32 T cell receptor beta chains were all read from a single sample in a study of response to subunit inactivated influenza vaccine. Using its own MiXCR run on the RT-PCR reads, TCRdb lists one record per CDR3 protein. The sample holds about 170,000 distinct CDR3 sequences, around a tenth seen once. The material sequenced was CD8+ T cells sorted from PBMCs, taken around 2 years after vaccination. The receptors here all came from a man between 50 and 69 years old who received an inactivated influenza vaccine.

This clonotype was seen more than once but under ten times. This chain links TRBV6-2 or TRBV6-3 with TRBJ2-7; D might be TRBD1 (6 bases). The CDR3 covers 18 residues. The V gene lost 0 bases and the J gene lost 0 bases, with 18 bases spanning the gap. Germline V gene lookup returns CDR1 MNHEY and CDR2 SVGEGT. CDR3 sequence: CASSYSAGQYSNSYEQYF. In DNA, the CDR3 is TGTGCCAGCAGTTACTCCGCCGGACAGTACTCAAACTCCTACGAGCAGTACTTC.

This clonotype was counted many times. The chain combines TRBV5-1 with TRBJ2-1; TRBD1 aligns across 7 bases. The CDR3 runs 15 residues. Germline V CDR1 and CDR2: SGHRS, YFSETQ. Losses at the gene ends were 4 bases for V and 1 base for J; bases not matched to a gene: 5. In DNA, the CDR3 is TGCGCCAGCAGCCCGGGACAGCGATCCTACAATGAGCAGTTCTTC. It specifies CASSPGQRSYNEQFF.

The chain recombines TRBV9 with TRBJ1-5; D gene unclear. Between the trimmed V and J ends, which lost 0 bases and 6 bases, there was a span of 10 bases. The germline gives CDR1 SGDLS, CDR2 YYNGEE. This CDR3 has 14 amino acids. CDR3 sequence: CASSVDIGLQPQHF. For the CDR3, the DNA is TGTGCCAGCAGCGTAGATATAGGGCTTCAGCCCCAGCATTTT.

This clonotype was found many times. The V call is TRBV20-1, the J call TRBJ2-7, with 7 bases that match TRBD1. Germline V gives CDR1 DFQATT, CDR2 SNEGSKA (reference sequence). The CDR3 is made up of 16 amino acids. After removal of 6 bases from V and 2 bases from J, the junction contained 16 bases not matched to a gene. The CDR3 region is CSADPLAGTVPYEQYF. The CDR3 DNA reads TGCAGTGCCGACCCCTTGGCCGGGACAGTCCCCTACGAGCAGTACTTC.

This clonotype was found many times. The CDR3, as DNA: TGTGCCAGCAGCTTAGAAGGGTGGGGGGCCTACAATGAGCAGTTCTTC. Amino acid sequence: CASSLEGWGAYNEQFF. The V gene is TRBV7-8, the J gene TRBJ2-1; weak D call: TRBD2 (6 bases). Per germline, CDR1 SGHVS and CDR2 FQNEAQ. The ends were cut back, 1 base at V and 2 bases at J, with 12 bases in the middle. The CDR3 runs 16 residues.

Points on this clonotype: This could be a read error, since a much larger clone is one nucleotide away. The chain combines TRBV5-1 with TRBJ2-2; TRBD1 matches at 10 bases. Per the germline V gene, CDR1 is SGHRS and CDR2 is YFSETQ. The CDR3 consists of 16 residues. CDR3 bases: TGCGCCGGCAGCTACGACCGGGACAGGGGATACCGGGAGCTGTTTTTT. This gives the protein CAGSYDRDRGYRELFF.

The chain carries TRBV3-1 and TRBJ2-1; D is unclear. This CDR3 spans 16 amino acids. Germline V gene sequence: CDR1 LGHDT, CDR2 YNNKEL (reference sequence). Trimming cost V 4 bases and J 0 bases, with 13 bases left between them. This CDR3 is CASSPMVGSSYNEQFF. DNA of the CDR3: TGTGCCAGCAGCCCCATGGTGGGAAGCTCCTACAATGAGCAGTTCTTC.

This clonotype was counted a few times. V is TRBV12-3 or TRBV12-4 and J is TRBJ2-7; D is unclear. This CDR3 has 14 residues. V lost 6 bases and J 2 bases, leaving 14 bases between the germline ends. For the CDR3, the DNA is TGTGCCAGCAGCCCCGTCAGATCGGCCTACGAGCAGTACTTC. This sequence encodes CASSPVRSAYEQYF.

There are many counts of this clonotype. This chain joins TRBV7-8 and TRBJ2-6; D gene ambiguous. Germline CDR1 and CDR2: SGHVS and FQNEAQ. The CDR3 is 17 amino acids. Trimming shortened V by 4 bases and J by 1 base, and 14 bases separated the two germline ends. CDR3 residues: CASSSVVLGSGANVLTF. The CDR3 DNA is TGTGCCAGCAGCTCCGTCGTTTTGGGGTCTGGGGCCAACGTCCTGACTTTC.

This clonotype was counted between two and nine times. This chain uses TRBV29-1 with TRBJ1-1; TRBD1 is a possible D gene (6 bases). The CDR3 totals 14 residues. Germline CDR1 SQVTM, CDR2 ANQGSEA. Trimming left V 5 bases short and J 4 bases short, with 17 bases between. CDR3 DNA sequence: TGCAGCGTTCGGCCTATGGGGGGCGTCACTGAAGCTTTCTTT. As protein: CSVRPMGGVTEAFF.

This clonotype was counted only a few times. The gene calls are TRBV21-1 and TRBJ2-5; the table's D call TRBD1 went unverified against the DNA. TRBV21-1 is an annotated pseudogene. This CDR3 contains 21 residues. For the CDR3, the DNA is TGTGCCAGCAGCTGTTTCTACTTCCGGGACAGGAGCTATCAGTACCAAGAGACCCAGTACTTC. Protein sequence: CASSCFYFRDRSYQYQETQYF.

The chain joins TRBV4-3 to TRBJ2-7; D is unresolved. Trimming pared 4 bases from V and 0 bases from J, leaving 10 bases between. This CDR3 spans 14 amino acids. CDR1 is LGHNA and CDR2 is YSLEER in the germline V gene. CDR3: CASSPYPGSYEQYF. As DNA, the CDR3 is TGCGCCAGCAGCCCGTACCCGGGCTCCTACGAGCAGTACTTC.

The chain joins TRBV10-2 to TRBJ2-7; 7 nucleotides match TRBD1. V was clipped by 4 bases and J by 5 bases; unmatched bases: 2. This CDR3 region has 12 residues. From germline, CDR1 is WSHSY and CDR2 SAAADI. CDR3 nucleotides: TGCGCCAGCAGTGTTACAGGGGACGAGCAGTACTTC. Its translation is CASSVTGDEQYF.

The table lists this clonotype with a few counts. The CDR3 protein is CASSQTSGRPLTNEQFF. CDR3 nucleotides: TGTGCCAGCAGCCAGACTAGCGGGAGGCCACTCACCAATGAGCAGTTCTTC. The chain employs TRBV12-3 or TRBV12-4 and TRBJ2-1; TRBD2 matches at 13 bases. The CDR3 is 17 residues long. The ends lost 6 bases at V and 6 bases at J; junction bases unmatched: 11.

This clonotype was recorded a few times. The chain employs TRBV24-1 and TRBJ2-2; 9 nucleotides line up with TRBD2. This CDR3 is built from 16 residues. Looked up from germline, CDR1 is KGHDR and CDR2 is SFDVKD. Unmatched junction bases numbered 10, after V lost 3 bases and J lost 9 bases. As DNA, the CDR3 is TGTGCCACCAGTGATCCTGGACTAGCGAAGGGCCGGGAGCTGTTTTTT. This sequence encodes CATSDPGLAKGRELFF.

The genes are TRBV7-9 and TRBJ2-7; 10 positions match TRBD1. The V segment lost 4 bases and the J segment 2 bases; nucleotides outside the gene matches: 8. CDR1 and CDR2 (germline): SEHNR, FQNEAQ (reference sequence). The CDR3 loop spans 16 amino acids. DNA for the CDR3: TGTGCCAGCAGCTCCACACCGGGACAGGGGACCTACGAGCAGTACTTC. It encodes CASSSTPGQGTYEQYF.

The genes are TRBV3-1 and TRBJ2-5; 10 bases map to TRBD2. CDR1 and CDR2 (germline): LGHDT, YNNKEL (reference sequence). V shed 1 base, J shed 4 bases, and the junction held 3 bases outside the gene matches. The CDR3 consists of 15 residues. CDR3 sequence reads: CASSQAVAGGETQYF. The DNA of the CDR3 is TGTGCCAGCAGCCAAGCGGTAGCGGGGGGAGAGACCCAGTACTTC.

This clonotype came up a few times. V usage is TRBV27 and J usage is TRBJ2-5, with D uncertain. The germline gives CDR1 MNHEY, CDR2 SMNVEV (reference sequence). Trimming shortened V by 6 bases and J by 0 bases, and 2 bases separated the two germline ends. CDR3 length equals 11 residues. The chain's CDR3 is CASRNQETQYF. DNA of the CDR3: TGTGCCAGCAGGAACCAAGAGACCCAGTACTTC.

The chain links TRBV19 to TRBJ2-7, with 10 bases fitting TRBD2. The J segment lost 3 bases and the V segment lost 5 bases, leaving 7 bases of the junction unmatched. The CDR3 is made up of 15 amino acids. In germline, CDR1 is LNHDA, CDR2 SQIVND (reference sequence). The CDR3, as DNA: TGTGCCAGTAGTCCGCTAGCGGGAGTAAGCTACGAGCAGTACTTC. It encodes CASSPLAGVSYEQYF.

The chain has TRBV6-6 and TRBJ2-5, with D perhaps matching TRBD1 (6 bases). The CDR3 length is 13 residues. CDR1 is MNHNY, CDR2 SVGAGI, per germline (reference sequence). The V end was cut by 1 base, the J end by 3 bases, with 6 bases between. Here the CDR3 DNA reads TGTGCCAGCAGTTACTACAGGGAAGAGACCCAGTACTTC. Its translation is CASSYYREETQYF.

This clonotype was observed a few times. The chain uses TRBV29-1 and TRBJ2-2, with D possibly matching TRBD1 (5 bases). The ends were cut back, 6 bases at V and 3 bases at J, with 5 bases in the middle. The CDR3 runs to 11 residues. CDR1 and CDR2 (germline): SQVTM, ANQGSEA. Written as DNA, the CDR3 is TGCAGCGTACAGGACACCGGGGAGCTGTTTTTT. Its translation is CSVQDTGELFF.

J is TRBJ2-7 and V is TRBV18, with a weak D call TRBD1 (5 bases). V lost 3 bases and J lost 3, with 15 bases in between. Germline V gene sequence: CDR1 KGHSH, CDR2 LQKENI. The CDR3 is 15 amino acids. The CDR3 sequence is CASSPQGPQFYEQYF. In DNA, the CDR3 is TGTGCCAGCTCACCTCAGGGTCCCCAATTCTACGAGCAGTACTTC.

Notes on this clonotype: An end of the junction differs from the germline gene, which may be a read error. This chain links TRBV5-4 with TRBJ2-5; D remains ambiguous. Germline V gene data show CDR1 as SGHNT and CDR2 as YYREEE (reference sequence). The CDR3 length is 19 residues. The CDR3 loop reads CASSLVYPLASLLLETRYF. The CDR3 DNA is TGTGCCAGCAGCTTGGTATATCCCTTGGCATCTCTCCTCCTCGAGACCCGGTACTTC.

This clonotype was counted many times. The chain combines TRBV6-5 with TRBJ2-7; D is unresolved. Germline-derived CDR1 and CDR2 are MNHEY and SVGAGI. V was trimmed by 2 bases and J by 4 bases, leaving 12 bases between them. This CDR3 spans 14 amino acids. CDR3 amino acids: CASSYGSGGYEQYF. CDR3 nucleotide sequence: TGTGCCAGCAGTTACGGCTCGGGCGGTTACGAGCAGTACTTC.

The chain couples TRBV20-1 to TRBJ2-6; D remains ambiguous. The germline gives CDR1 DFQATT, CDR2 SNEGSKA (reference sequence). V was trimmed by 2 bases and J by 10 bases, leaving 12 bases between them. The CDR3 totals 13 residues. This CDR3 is CSARRPLGNVLTF. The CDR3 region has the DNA TGCAGTGCTAGAAGGCCCCTGGGGAACGTCCTGACTTTC.

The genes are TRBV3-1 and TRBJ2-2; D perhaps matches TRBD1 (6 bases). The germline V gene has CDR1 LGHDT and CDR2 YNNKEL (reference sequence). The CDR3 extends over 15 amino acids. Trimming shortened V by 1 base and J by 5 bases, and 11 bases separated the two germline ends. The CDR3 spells CASSQVQGVTGELFF. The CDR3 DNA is TGTGCCAGCAGCCAAGTACAGGGAGTGACCGGGGAGCTGTTTTTT.

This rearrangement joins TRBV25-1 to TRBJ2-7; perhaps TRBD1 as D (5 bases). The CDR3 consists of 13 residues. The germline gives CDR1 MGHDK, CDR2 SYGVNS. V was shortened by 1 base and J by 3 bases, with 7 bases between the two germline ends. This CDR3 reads CASSESGFYEQYF. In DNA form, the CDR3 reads TGTGCCAGCAGTGAATCAGGGTTCTACGAGCAGTACTTC.

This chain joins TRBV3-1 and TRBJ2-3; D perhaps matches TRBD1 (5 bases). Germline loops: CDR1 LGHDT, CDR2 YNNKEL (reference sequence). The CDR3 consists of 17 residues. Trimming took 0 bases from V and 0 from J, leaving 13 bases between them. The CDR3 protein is CASSQDWGPGSTDTQYF. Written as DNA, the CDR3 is TGTGCCAGCAGCCAAGATTGGGGCCCAGGGAGCACAGATACGCAGTATTTT.

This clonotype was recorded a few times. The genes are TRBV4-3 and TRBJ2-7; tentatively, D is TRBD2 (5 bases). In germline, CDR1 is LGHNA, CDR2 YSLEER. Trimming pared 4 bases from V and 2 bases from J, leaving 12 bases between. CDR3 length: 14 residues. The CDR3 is CASSRGETTYEQYF. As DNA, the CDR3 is TGCGCCAGCAGCCGGGGAGAGACCACCTACGAGCAGTACTTC.

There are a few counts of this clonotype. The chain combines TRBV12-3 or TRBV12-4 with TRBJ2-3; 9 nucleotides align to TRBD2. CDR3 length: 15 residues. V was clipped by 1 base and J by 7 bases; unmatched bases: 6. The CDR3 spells CASSLVAGDRHTQYF. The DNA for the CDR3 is TGTGCCAGCAGTTTAGTAGCGGGGGACCGGCATACGCAGTATTTT.

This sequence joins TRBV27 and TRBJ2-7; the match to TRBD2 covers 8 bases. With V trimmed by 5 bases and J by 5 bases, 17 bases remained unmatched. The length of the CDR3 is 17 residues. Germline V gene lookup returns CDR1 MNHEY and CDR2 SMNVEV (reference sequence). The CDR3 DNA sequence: TGTGCCAGCAGTCTAACCTCGCCCGGGACTAGTATCCACGAGCAGTACTTC. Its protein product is CASSLTSPGTSIHEQYF.

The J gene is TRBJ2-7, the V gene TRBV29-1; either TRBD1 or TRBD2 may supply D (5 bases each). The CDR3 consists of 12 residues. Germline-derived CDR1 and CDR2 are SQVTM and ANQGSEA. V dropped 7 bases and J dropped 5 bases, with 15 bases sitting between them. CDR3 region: CSAIDGTHEQYF. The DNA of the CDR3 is TGCAGCGCCATCGACGGGACCCACGAGCAGTACTTC.